Sequencing of this T cell receptor (beta chain) was carried out in a study of technical replicates of blood from a few donors. The assay was immunoSEQ multiplex PCR, and TCRdb's table has in-frame clones only and misses some. The data show tens of thousands of clones, 97% seen once. Trimming took 4 bases from V and 3 from J; bases not matched to a gene: 6. The germline gives CDR1 SGDLS, CDR2 YYNGEE. The CDR3 is 15 amino acids. J is TRBJ2-3 and V is TRBV9; 9 positions match TRBD1. Material: T cells isolated from PBMCs. The TCR comes from a human donor in good health. The CDR3 loop is CASSTEGQGTDTQYF. The CDR3 coding sequence is TGTGCCAGCAGCACGGAAGGACAGGGGACAGATACGCAGTATTTT.